The T cell receptor beta chain under discussion was sequenced for a study of beta chain features in type 1 diabetes. Study overall: Patients were similar to healthy donors in age and gender (as well as in cell yields).

As to this clone: Its target is not known.

Points from the study as a whole: TCRB CDR3s from Type 1 diabetes patients were moderately but significantly shorter in all four CD4+ subsets.

The germline V gene has CDR1 SEHNR and CDR2 FQNEAQ (reference sequence). The CDR3 has 15 residues. The ends were cut back, 7 bases at V and 4 bases at J, with 17 bases in the middle. Sequencing targeted expressed TCRB transcripts, as all isolated RNA had been reverse transcribed. TCRdb's table, derived via immunoSEQ multiplex PCR, lists solely in-frame clones and lacks some. The sample lists around 70,000 clones; 49% were seen once. Sequences were obtained from central memory CD4+ T cells from blood. This clonotype was obtained from a man aged 30 to 45 with type 1 diabetes. The chain recombines TRBV7-9 with TRBJ1-5; D perhaps matches TRBD1 (5 bases). The CDR3 sequence: CASNSGQGQNQPQHF. The CDR3 DNA reads as TGTGCCAGCAATTCCGGACAAGGCCAAAATCAGCCCCAGCATTTT.